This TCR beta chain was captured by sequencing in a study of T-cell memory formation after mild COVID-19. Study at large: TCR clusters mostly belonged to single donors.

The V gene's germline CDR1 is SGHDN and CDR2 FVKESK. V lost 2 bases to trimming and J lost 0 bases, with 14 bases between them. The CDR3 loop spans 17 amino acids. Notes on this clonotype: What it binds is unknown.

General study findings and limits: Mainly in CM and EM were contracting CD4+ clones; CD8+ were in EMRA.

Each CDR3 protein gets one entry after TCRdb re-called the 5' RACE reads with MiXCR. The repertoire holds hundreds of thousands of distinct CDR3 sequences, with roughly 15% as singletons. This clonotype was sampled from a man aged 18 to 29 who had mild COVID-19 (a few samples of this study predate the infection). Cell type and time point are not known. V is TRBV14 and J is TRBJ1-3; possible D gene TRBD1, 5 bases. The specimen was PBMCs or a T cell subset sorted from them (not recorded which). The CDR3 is CASSQYYRSSSGNTIYF. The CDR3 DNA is TGTGCCAGCAGCCAATATTACAGGTCGAGCTCTGGAAACACCATATATTTT.